This T cell receptor beta chain came from a study of blood T cell repertoires in COVID-19. This CDR3 contains 16 residues. CDR1 SGHRS and CDR2 YFSETQ come from the germline V gene. The V and J ends lost 1 base and 3 bases, in that order; junction bases with no gene match: 7. This clone was counted a few times. Libraries were prepared by immunoSEQ multiplex PCR; TCRdb keeps only in-frame clonotypes and omits some of them. This sample has a few hundred thousand clones; approximately 80% occur once, and the top ten carry roughly a tenth. This sequence originates from a woman older than 75 with COVID-19, enrolled during active disease. The chain recombines TRBV5-1 with TRBJ1-1; 9 nucleotides align to TRBD1. The sample consisted of peripheral blood. The CDR3 bases are TGCGCCAGCAGCTTGACACAGGGGGCGCAGGACACTGAAGCTTTCTTT. Amino acids: CASSLTQGAQDTEAFF.